The 9 T cell receptor beta chains below come from one sample, sequenced in a study of shared clonotypes between healthy human individuals (dated by TCRdb to 2020 to 2022). CD8 naive samples consisted of CD45RO-negative cells that were positively selected for CCR7, yielding a CD45RA+CCR7+ population without TemRA cells. The library relied on the immunoSEQ multiplex PCR assay. This immuneACCESS table, as held by TCRdb, lists in-frame sequences with V and J called but not all clones. Of the missing ones, under half trace to an unresolved V gene in checked studies; the others have no known cause. Within this sample are around 2,000,000 clones, with about 95% of them counted one time only. The top ten constitute 0.85% to 1.3% of the sample. Sequencing input: naive CD8+ T cells sorted from blood. This specimen's cell subset or site label, per the study, means: CD45RA+CCR7+. The receptors shown here come from a man aged 18 to 30 in good health.

The chain links TRBV29-1 to TRBJ2-5; TRBD2 matches 9 bases. The CDR3 covers 17 residues. After removal of 1 base from V and 4 bases from J, the junction contained 13 bases not matched to a gene. CDR1 SQVTM and CDR2 ANQGSEA come from the germline V gene. CDR3: CSVEGVSGGQSPETQYF. The CDR3 nucleotides read TGCAGCGTTGAAGGAGTCAGCGGGGGGCAGTCCCCAGAGACCCAGTACTTC.

This chain joins TRBV27 and TRBJ1-1; 7 bases are shared with TRBD1. CDR3 length equals 15 residues. Germline trimming cut 1 base from V and 4 bases from J; bases unmatched to any gene: 6. Germline-derived CDR1 and CDR2 are MNHEY and SMNVEV (reference sequence). The CDR3 region is CASSLFPGGFTEAFF. As DNA, the CDR3 is TGTGCCAGCAGTTTATTTCCAGGGGGTTTCACTGAAGCTTTCTTT.

This chain links TRBV11-2 with TRBJ1-2; weak D call: TRBD1 (5 bases). The CDR3 totals 15 residues. The germline CDR1 and CDR2 sequences are SGHAT and FQNNGV. The V end was cut by 1 base, the J end by 3 bases, with 12 bases between. CDR3 in DNA: TGTGCCAGCAGCTTAGTCGGGGGAGGCGACTATGGCTACACCTTC. Protein product: CASSLVGGGDYGYTF.

This clone was found once. The chain employs TRBV6-5 and TRBJ2-7; TRBD2 might be the D (6 bases). The germline V gene has CDR1 MNHEY and CDR2 SVGAGI. V lost 2 bases, J lost 0 bases, and 14 bases lay in between. CDR3 length: 16 residues. The DNA for the CDR3 is TGTGCCAGCAGTTACGGAATAGCGGAGCGCTCCTACGAGCAGTACTTC. It is translated as CASSYGIAERSYEQYF.

This clone was counted once. The chain is built from TRBV2 and TRBJ2-7; D may correspond to TRBD1 or TRBD2 (5 bases each). The V end lost 6 bases, the J end lost 5 bases, and 17 bases lay between the germline ends. The CDR3 runs 14 residues. The germline CDR1 and CDR2 sequences are SNHLY and FYNNEI. The CDR3 here is CASSHRDRPHEQYF. In DNA, the CDR3 is TGTGCCAGCAGCCACCGGGACCGGCCACACGAGCAGTACTTC.

This rearrangement joins TRBV25-1 to TRBJ1-1; D ambiguous. Trimming took off 1 base at V and 1 base at J, with 10 bases between the two ends. Germline V gene lookup returns CDR1 MGHDK and CDR2 SYGVNS. CDR3 length: 15 residues. DNA of the CDR3: TGTGCCAGCAGTGAATTACGGCTAGGGAACACTGAAGCTTTCTTT. Amino acid sequence: CASSELRLGNTEAFF.

This clone was observed a handful of times. The genes are TRBV5-4 and TRBJ1-1; D not resolved. V lost 0 bases and J 2 bases, leaving 11 bases between the germline ends. Germline CDR1 and CDR2: SGHNT and YYREEE (reference sequence). CDR3 size: 15 residues. In nucleotides, the CDR3 is TGTGCCAGCAGCTTGGTACGGGCAGGAAACACTGAAGCTTTCTTT. It codes for CASSLVRAGNTEAFF.

This clone was detected only once. The chain carries TRBV7-9 and TRBJ2-5; possible D gene TRBD1, 6 bases. Per the germline V gene, CDR1 is SEHNR and CDR2 is FQNEAQ (reference sequence). There are 17 residues in the CDR3. The ends were cut back, 5 bases at V and 2 bases at J, with 21 bases in the middle. CDR3 in DNA: TGTGCCAGCAGCCGGTGGAGTAGCTTGGGGGCTCAAGAGACCCAGTACTTC. Amino acids: CASSRWSSLGAQETQYF. Using reference TRBV7-9 and TRBJ2-5 for the parts outside the CDR3, the full variable domain is DTGVSQNPRHKITKRGQNVTFRCDPISEHNRLYWYRQTLGQGPEFLTYFQNEAQLEKSRLLSDRFSAERPKGSFSTLEIQRTEQGDSAMYLCASSRWSSLGAQETQYFGPGTRLLVL.

This chain links TRBV4-1 with TRBJ2-1; maybe TRBD2 (5 bases). V lost 0 bases, J lost 8 bases, and 5 bases lay in between. The germline V gene has CDR1 MGHRA and CDR2 YSYEKL. The CDR3 loop spans 12 amino acids. The CDR3 here is CASSQDSDEQFF. Here the CDR3 DNA reads TGCGCCAGCAGCCAAGATAGCGATGAGCAGTTCTTC.